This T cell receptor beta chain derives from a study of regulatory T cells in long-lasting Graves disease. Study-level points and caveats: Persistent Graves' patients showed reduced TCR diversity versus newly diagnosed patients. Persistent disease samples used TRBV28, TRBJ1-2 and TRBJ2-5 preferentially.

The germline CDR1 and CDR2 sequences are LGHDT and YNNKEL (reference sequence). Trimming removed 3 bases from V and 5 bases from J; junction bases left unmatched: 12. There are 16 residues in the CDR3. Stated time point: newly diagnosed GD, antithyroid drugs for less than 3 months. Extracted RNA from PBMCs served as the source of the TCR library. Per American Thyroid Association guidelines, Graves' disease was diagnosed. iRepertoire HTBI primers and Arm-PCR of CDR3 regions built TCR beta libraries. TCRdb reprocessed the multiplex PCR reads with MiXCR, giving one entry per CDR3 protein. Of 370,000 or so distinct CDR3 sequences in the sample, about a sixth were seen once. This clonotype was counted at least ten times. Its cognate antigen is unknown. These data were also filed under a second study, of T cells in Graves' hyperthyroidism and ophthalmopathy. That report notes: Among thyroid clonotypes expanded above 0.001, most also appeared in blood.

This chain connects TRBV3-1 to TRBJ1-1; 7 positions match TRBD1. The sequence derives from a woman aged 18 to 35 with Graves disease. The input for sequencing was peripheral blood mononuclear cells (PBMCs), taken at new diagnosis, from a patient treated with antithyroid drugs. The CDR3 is CASSQAQGHVGTEAFF. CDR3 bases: TGTGCCAGCAGCCAGGCACAGGGGCACGTAGGAACTGAAGCTTTCTTT.